The 18 T cell receptor beta chains given below trace back to one sample, sequenced in a study of cytomegalovirus exposure and HLA in healthy donors. The PCR ran on 60 Vbeta and 13 Jbeta primers. This table comes from immunoSEQ multiplex PCR, and its TCRdb copy is limited to in-frame clones, with some not included. The sample has hundreds of thousands of clones, roughly 70% seen once; the top ten hold 2% to 2.5%. The material sequenced was PBMCs. Receptors were obtained from a female donor in good health and CMV-seronegative.

The V and J genes are TRBV11-2 and TRBJ2-1; TRBD1 aligns across 7 bases. With V trimmed by 3 bases and J by 0 bases, 5 bases remained unmatched. The germline CDR1 and CDR2 sequences are SGHAT and FQNNGV. This CDR3 has 16 residues. The CDR3 DNA reads TGTGCCAGCAGCTTCTCGGGACAGAGCTCCTACAATGAGCAGTTCTTC. Translation: CASSFSGQSSYNEQFF.

This clone was counted a single time. The chain carries TRBV19 and TRBJ1-5; TRBD1 matches at 9 bases. CDR3 length: 19 residues. Trimming at V came to 2 bases and at J to 0 bases, leaving 11 bases not matched to a gene. CDR1 is LNHDA and CDR2 is SQIVND in the germline V gene (reference sequence). CDR3 nucleotide sequence: TGTGCCAGTAGTATATCGTGGACAGGGGCTATCCATAGCAATCAGCCCCAGCATTTT. Amino acids: CASSISWTGAIHSNQPQHF.

In its sample, this clone was seen a few times. This sequence joins TRBV2 and TRBJ2-3, with a possible D match to TRBD1 (5 bases). The CDR3 loop spans 15 amino acids. V lost 3 bases to trimming and J lost 0 bases, with 10 bases between them. Germline V lookup: CDR1 SNHLY, CDR2 FYNNEI. The CDR3 DNA reads TGTGCCAGCAGTGAGTTTGGGGCTAGCACAGATACGCAGTATTTT. Translation: CASSEFGASTDTQYF.

This clone was detected a few times. The CDR3 bases are TGTGCCAGTAGTATAGGAGGCGGGGGGACCTACAATGAGCAGTTCTTC. Amino acids: CASSIGGGGTYNEQFF. This chain connects TRBV19 to TRBJ2-1, with 8 bases that match TRBD2. This CDR3 has 16 residues. V gave up 1 base and J gave up 2 bases; unmatched junction bases: 4. The V gene's germline CDR1 is LNHDA and CDR2 SQIVND (reference sequence).

Only a few counts were recorded for this clone. The chain joins TRBV18 to TRBJ1-2; D not certain. The CDR3 contains 12 residues. The V and J ends lost 2 bases and 6 bases respectively, with 7 bases between them. Germline CDR1 KGHSH, CDR2 LQKENI. The CDR3 reads CASSPAGDGYTF. The CDR3 DNA sequence: TGTGCCAGCTCACCAGCCGGGGATGGCTACACCTTC.

This clone was seen only a few times. The J gene is TRBJ2-1, the V gene TRBV19; a possible D gene is TRBD2 (7 bases). The ends were cut back, 8 bases at V and 6 bases at J, with 17 bases in the middle. CDR1 LNHDA and CDR2 SQIVND come from the germline V gene (reference sequence). The CDR3 length is 14 residues. This CDR3 reads CASQTEGGGNEQFF. The DNA for the CDR3 is TGTGCCAGTCAGACGGAGGGAGGGGGCAATGAGCAGTTCTTC.

The genes are TRBV6-5 and TRBJ2-1, with 12 positions matching TRBD2. Germline CDR1 reads MNHEY; CDR2 reads SVGAGI. The V segment lost 6 bases and the J segment 9 bases; nucleotides outside the gene matches: 9. The CDR3 runs 15 residues. Here the CDR3 reads CASSDPGLAGFEQFF. CDR3 sequence (DNA): TGTGCCAGCAGCGATCCGGGACTAGCGGGTTTTGAGCAGTTCTTC.

This clone came up once. This chain links TRBV7-8 with TRBJ2-1, with TRBD2 matching 9 bases. Germline V lookup: CDR1 SGHVS, CDR2 FQNEAQ. J lost 5 bases, V lost 2 bases, and 4 bases had no gene match. There are 15 residues in the CDR3. CDR3 DNA sequence: TGTGCCAGCAGCTTAAGACTAGCGGCGAACAATGAGCAGTTCTTC. Its protein is CASSLRLAANNEQFF.

V and J are TRBV12-5 and TRBJ2-7; 7 bases match TRBD1. This CDR3 is built from 14 residues. V shed 0 bases and J 9 bases; nucleotides not matched to a gene: 8. The V gene's germline CDR1 is LGHNT and CDR2 FRNRAP. The CDR3 protein is CASGLVDRPSGQYF. The CDR3 coding sequence is TGTGCTAGTGGTTTGGTGGACAGGCCCTCTGGGCAGTACTTC.

V gene TRBV2 combines with J gene TRBJ1-2, with D hard to call. The V end was cut by 8 bases, the J end by 3 bases, with 10 bases between. CDR1 and CDR2 (germline): SNHLY, FYNNEI. The CDR3 spans 12 residues. The CDR3 here is CASLAGDYGYTF. The CDR3 DNA reads TGTGCCAGCTTAGCCGGGGACTATGGCTACACCTTC.

The rearrangement links TRBV5-1 to TRBJ2-7; the D gene is possibly TRBD2 (7 bases). Germline CDR1 and CDR2: SGHRS and YFSETQ. This CDR3 spans 16 amino acids. Trimming took 3 bases from V and 0 from J, leaving 16 bases between them. The CDR3 spells CASSSLGGASSYEQYF. CDR3 nucleotides: TGCGCCAGCAGCTCCCTTGGGGGGGCAAGCTCCTACGAGCAGTACTTC.

There are a few counts of this clone. The J gene is TRBJ1-2, the V gene TRBV19, with 7 bases matching TRBD1. From germline, CDR1 is LNHDA and CDR2 SQIVND (reference sequence). Trimming removed 4 bases from V and 0 bases from J; junction bases left unmatched: 8. The CDR3 spans 16 residues. CDR3 DNA sequence: TGTGCCAGTAGTACCCTCAGGGGGAGTCCTAACTATGGCTACACCTTC. It translates to CASSTLRGSPNYGYTF.

The count of this clone is one. At one boundary the junction diverges from the germline segment, which might be a read error. The chain recombines TRBV5-6 with TRBJ2-2; D gene unclear. The CDR3 spans 12 residues. Germline lookup yields CDR1 SGHDT and CDR2 YYEEEE. The CDR3 reads CVSSLAFGELFF. The CDR3 DNA reads as TGTGTCAGCAGCTTGGCCTTCGGGGAGCTGTTTTTT.

This clone showed up just a few times. The chain employs TRBV7-3 and TRBJ2-6; D gene unclear. The CDR3 spans 16 residues. Deletions cut 2 bases from V and 0 bases from J, with 8 bases between. Germline V lookup: CDR1 SGHTA, CDR2 FQGTGA. The CDR3 DNA reads as TGTGCCAGCAGCTTACAGCAGGCCTCTGGGGCCAACGTCCTGACTTTC. It translates to CASSLQQASGANVLTF.

This clone was counted only a few times. The V call is TRBV5-5, the J call TRBJ1-1; tentative D call: TRBD1 (6 bases). Germline V gene data show CDR1 as SGHKS and CDR2 as YYEKEE (reference sequence). The CDR3 contains 13 residues. Trimming shortened V by 5 bases and J by 8 bases, and 16 bases separated the two germline ends. CDR3 protein: CASSFSQGTEAFF. Written as DNA, the CDR3 is TGTGCCAGCAGTTTTTCACAGGGAACAGAAGCTTTCTTT.

This clone was counted between two and nine times. The chain is built from TRBV9 and TRBJ2-7; possible D gene TRBD2, 5 bases. This CDR3 is 15 amino acids long. Germline values: CDR1 SGDLS, CDR2 YYNGEE. Trimming removed 2 bases from V and 1 base from J, with 13 bases in between. In nucleotides, the CDR3 is TGTGCCAGCAGCGTCGGACTCGGAAGTTCCTACGAGCAGTACTTC. Protein product: CASSVGLGSSYEQYF.

The CDR3: CASVNQGGLMTSYNEQFF. CDR3 nucleotides: TGTGCCAGCGTGAACCAAGGAGGGCTTATGACATCCTACAATGAGCAGTTCTTC. The chain links TRBV2 to TRBJ2-1, with D tentatively TRBD2 (6 bases). The CDR3 spans 18 residues. From germline, CDR1 is SNHLY and CDR2 FYNNEI. The V end was cut by 8 bases, the J end by 1 base, with 24 bases between.

The V call is TRBV29-1, the J call TRBJ2-5; D gene unclear. The J call is in doubt because the DNA end fits TRBJ2-7 better. The germline V gene has CDR1 SQVTM and CDR2 ANQGSEA. This CDR3 is 11 amino acids long. CDR3 DNA sequence: TGCAGCGTTGGAGTGTCCTACGAGCAGTACTTC. Translated: CSVGVSYEQYF.